The 14 T cell receptor beta chains in this list originate from one sample, sequenced in a study of blood T cell repertoires in COVID-19. Sequencing used immunoSEQ multiplex PCR; TCRdb keeps in-frame clones, though not all of them. The table has 72,000 or so clones, around nine tenths seen once. Sequenced sample: peripheral blood. The receptors shown here come from a woman aged 55 to 70 with acute or convalescent COVID-19.

This clone has more than one count but fewer than ten. The gene calls are TRBV5-1 and TRBJ1-1, with 7 bases aligning to TRBD1. Germline CDR1 SGHRS, CDR2 YFSETQ. The CDR3 length is 16 residues. V dropped 7 bases and J dropped 1; count of bases not matched to a gene: 13. CDR3 sequence reads: CASSSGDRLQNTEAFF. CDR3 DNA: TGCGCCAGCTCCTCCGGGGACAGACTTCAGAACACTGAAGCTTTCTTT.

In this sample, this clone turned up once. The chain employs TRBV5-1 and TRBJ2-3; TRBD2 matches 9 bases. Germline V CDR1 and CDR2: SGHRS, YFSETQ. This CDR3 has 16 residues. The ends lost 2 bases at V and 2 bases at J; junction bases unmatched: 6. CDR3 DNA sequence: TGCGCCAGCAGCTTACGACTAGCGGAGTACACAGATACGCAGTATTTT. This encodes CASSLRLAEYTDTQYF.

This chain links TRBV7-2 with TRBJ1-6; possibly TRBD1 for D (6 bases). V was clipped by 2 bases and J by 7 bases, with 9 bases between them. Germline V gene data show CDR1 as SGHTA and CDR2 as FQGNSA. This CDR3 has 14 residues. This CDR3 is CASSLTGQNSPLHF. CDR3 nucleotide sequence: TGTGCCAGCAGCTTAACAGGGCAAAATTCACCCCTCCACTTT.

V is TRBV6-5 and J is TRBJ1-3; D is unclear. The ends were cut back, 4 bases at V and 4 bases at J, with 5 bases in the middle. Germline CDR1 is MNHEY and CDR2 is SVGAGI. The CDR3 extends over 12 amino acids. The chain's CDR3 is CASSLQGNTIYF. DNA for the CDR3: TGTGCCAGCAGTTTACAGGGAAACACCATATATTTT.

This chain connects TRBV19 to TRBJ2-3, with a tentative D call TRBD1 (7 bases). The CDR3 spans 14 residues. Germline-derived CDR1 and CDR2 are LNHDA and SQIVND (reference sequence). Trimming pared 6 bases from V and 2 bases from J, leaving 12 bases between. The CDR3 loop reads CASSAGQLTDTQYF. The DNA for the CDR3 is TGTGCCAGTAGCGCGGGACAGCTCACAGATACGCAGTATTTT.

The chain employs TRBV28 and TRBJ2-7; D is undetermined. The CDR3 sequence is 13 residues long. Between the trimmed V and J ends, which lost 5 bases and 0 bases, there was a span of 8 bases. The V gene's germline CDR1 is MDHEN and CDR2 SYDVKM. CDR3 nucleotides: TGTGCCAGCAGTGGAGACGGCTCCTACGAGCAGTACTTC. Its translation is CASSGDGSYEQYF.

The V gene is TRBV6-5, the J gene TRBJ1-5, with no clear D. Germline V gene data show CDR1 as MNHEY and CDR2 as SVGAGI. V dropped 2 bases and J dropped 3 bases, with 11 bases sitting between them. This CDR3 has 15 amino acids. This chain's CDR3 is CASSYRREINQPQHF. In nucleotides, the CDR3 is TGTGCCAGCAGTTACCGGAGGGAGATCAATCAGCCCCAGCATTTT.

The chain couples TRBV2 to TRBJ2-3; TRBD1 is a possible D gene (6 bases). Trimming left V 5 bases short and J 0 bases short, with 12 bases between. Germline CDR1 and CDR2: SNHLY and FYNNEI. The CDR3 length is 15 residues. CDR3 loop: CASSRDIASTDTQYF. The DNA for the CDR3 is TGTGCCAGCAGTCGGGACATAGCTAGCACAGATACGCAGTATTTT.

V gene TRBV5-1 combines with J gene TRBJ2-3, with a possible D match to TRBD2 (5 bases). Trimming left V 5 bases short and J 4 bases short, with 14 bases between. The CDR3 runs 14 residues. Looked up from germline, CDR1 is SGHRS and CDR2 is YFSETQ. CDR3 region: CASSYRTGADTQYF. The DNA for the CDR3 is TGCGCCAGCAGTTACCGTACCGGGGCAGATACGCAGTATTTT.

This chain joins TRBV7-2 and TRBJ1-2; 7 bases are shared with TRBD1. Germline V gene lookup returns CDR1 SGHTA and CDR2 FQGNSA. The CDR3 covers 13 residues. Germline trimming cut 3 bases from V and 6 bases from J; bases unmatched to any gene: 4. CDR3 nucleotides: TGTGCCAGCAGCTTTGACAGGGACAATGGCTACACCTTC. Its protein product is CASSFDRDNGYTF.

This chain joins TRBV6-5 and TRBJ2-5; TRBD2 matches 9 bases. The CDR3 length is 15 residues. Germline loops: CDR1 MNHEY, CDR2 SVGAGI. V trimming: 6 bases; J trimming: 1 base; junction bases outside the gene matches: 6. The CDR3 sequence is CASRNRLAAQETQYF. CDR3 DNA: TGTGCCAGCAGAAACCGACTAGCGGCCCAAGAGACCCAGTACTTC.

The V gene is TRBV2, the J gene TRBJ1-6, with 9 bases identical to TRBD1. The CDR3 is made up of 13 amino acids. CDR1 is SNHLY and CDR2 is FYNNEI in the germline V gene. The junction had 9 bases not matched to a gene; V was cut back by 7 bases and J by 14 bases. Written as DNA, the CDR3 is TGTGCCAGCACCTGGGGGGGACAGGGTACCCTCCACTTT. It translates to CASTWGGQGTLHF.

The chain recombines TRBV9 with TRBJ2-2; no reliable D call. The CDR3 has 15 residues. The ends were cut back, 2 bases at V and 0 bases at J, with 8 bases in the middle. Germline V CDR1 and CDR2: SGDLS, YYNGEE. The CDR3 is CASSVSSTNTGELFF. The CDR3 DNA reads TGTGCCAGCAGCGTTTCGTCTACGAACACCGGGGAGCTGTTTTTT.

This clone occurred once. The rearrangement joins TRBV6-5 to TRBJ2-5; D remains unclear. The germline CDR1 and CDR2 sequences are MNHEY and SVGAGI. Trimming left V 6 bases short and J 1 base short, with 9 bases between. The CDR3 runs to 13 residues. The CDR3 here is CASSLQSQETQYF. The CDR3 nucleotides are TGTGCCAGCAGCCTACAGTCCCAAGAGACCCAGTACTTC.